The entry below describes one T cell receptor (beta chain). Its antigen is unknown. These data belong to a study of graft-versus-host responses after intestinal transplantation. Using immunoSEQ multiplex PCR, the repertoire was profiled, and TCRdb retains in-frame clones only, with some absent. The table has about 130,000 clones, roughly 91% seen once. General study findings and limits: Clonal ratios of graft-versus-host to host-versus-graft in allografts were high for patients exhibiting graft-donor T cell macrochimerism.

The junction had 14 bases not matched to a gene; V was cut back by 5 bases and J by 6 bases. The germline CDR1 and CDR2 sequences are SEHNR and FQNEAQ (reference sequence). The CDR3 has 16 amino acids. This rearrangement joins TRBV7-9 to TRBJ2-7, with TRBD2 matching 9 bases. Here the sequenced sample was unstimulated CD4+ T cells sorted from spleen or lymph node cells, taken before intestinal transplant. The receptor was isolated from a human donor who received an intestinal transplant. The CDR3 spells CASSQSRASGIREQYF. For the CDR3, the DNA is TGTGCCAGCAGCCAGAGTAGGGCTAGCGGGATTCGCGAGCAGTACTTC. Based on the CDR3 plus reference TRBV7-9 and TRBJ2-7, the full variable domain is DTGVSQNPRHKITKRGQNVTFRCDPISEHNRLYWYRQTLGQGPEFLTYFQNEAQLEKSRLLSDRFSAERPKGSFSTLEIQRTEQGDSAMYLCASSQSRASGIREQYFGPGTRLTVT.